These T cell receptor beta chains were read from a single sample in a study of cytomegalovirus exposure and HLA in healthy donors. Clones were sequenced by immunoSEQ multiplex PCR, and TCRdb holds only the in-frame ones, with some missing. The sample contains fewer than 200,000 clones, around 74% of which appear only once. Sequences were obtained from PBMCs. The receptors here all came from a female donor in good health and CMV-seronegative. The CDR3 runs from the conserved cysteine through the conserved F or W. Fields, in order: J gene, clone size, V gene, D gene, CDR3 DNA, CDR3 protein. A D gene is named only where the DNA matches it firmly. Part of the rows lack a size; the others show once, few, many or a class for expanded clones.

TRBJ1-3 | NA | TRBV6-5 | TRBD1 | TGTGCCAGCACTGGCACAGGGGCTGGAAACACCATATATTTT | CASTGTGAGNTIYF
TRBJ2-1 | NA | TRBV11-2 | NA | TGTGCCAGCAGCTTAGGAATGACGGACTATAGCTCCTACAATGAGCAGTTCTTC | CASSLGMTDYSSYNEQFF
TRBJ2-7 | few | TRBV4-3 | NA | TGCGCCAGCAGCCTTACTCAGTCCCGGGACGAGCAGTACTTC | CASSLTQSRDEQYF
TRBJ2-2 | NA | TRBV7-7 | NA | TGTGCTAGCAGCATAAGTAGGGGTAGCACCGGGGAGCTGTTTTTT | CASSISRGSTGELFF
TRBJ2-5 | NA | TRBV7-2 | NA | TGTGCCAGCAGCCAGGGGGGGCGCGGGGGGAACCAAGAGACCCAGTACTTC | CASSQGGRGGNQETQYF
TRBJ2-3 | NA | TRBV5-1 | TRBD2 | TGCGCCAGCAGCCGGACTAGCGGGGCACAGGATACGCAGTATTTT | CASSRTSGAQDTQYF
TRBJ2-7 | NA | TRBV21-1 | NA | TGTGCCAGCAGCATGGGGAGGCGTCGGGAGCGGTCCTACGAGCAGTACTTC | CASSMGRRRERSYEQYF
TRBJ2-3 | NA | TRBV4-3 | NA | TGCGCCAGCAGCCAAGAGCTAGCGACCACAGATACGCAGTATTTT | CASSQELATTDTQYF
TRBJ2-5 | NA | TRBV29-1 | NA | TGCAGCGTTGAGAGACAGAGATGGCAAGAGACCCAGTACTTC | CSVERQRWQETQYF
TRBJ1-4 | NA | TRBV4-3 | NA | TGCGCCAGCAGCCAAGATCCCCCGGAAGCAGTGAGGGCTAATGAAAAACTGTTTTTT | CASSQDPPEAVRANEKLFF
TRBJ2-6 | NA | TRBV27 | NA | TGTGCCAGCAGTCGACAGAGCTCTGGGGCCAACGTCCTGACTTTC | CASSRQSSGANVLTF
TRBJ2-1 | NA | TRBV7-9 | NA | TGTGCCAGCAGCTTAGGTGGCGGGGAGCAGTTCTTC | CASSLGGGEQFF